These 7 T cell receptor beta chains came from one sample sequenced in a study of CD8 T cells in ankylosing spondylitis. MiXCR, run by TCRdb on the 5' RACE reads, gives a single entry per CDR3 protein. The sample includes 300,000 to 350,000 distinct CDR3 sequences, roughly 10% of them seen just once. Sequencing was carried out using blood, either unsorted or a sorted T cell fraction (not recorded which). Receptor source: a female donor with ankylosing spondylitis or in good health (not recorded which).

This clonotype occurred many times. This chain links TRBV7-2 with TRBJ2-3, with no clear D. Per germline, CDR1 SGHTA and CDR2 FQGNSA. The ends were cut back, 6 bases at V and 0 bases at J, with 7 bases in the middle. CDR3 length: 13 residues. CDR3 sequence reads: CASSYDSTDTQYF. The CDR3 region has the DNA TGTGCCAGCAGTTACGACAGCACAGATACGCAGTATTTT.

V is TRBV11-3 and J is TRBJ2-7; a possible D gene is TRBD2 (6 bases). This CDR3 is built from 13 residues. Germline CDR1 is SGHNT and CDR2 is YENEEA. The V end lost 4 bases, the J end lost 5 bases, and 12 bases lay between the germline ends. CDR3 loop: CASSWTGVHEQYF. The CDR3 DNA sequence: TGTGCCAGCAGCTGGACGGGGGTCCACGAGCAGTACTTC.

This clonotype came up a few times. This chain uses TRBV5-1 with TRBJ2-2; no definite D call. The CDR3 has 17 amino acids. The germline V gene has CDR1 SGHRS and CDR2 YFSETQ. V lost 4 bases, J lost 7 bases, and 23 bases lay in between. Here the CDR3 DNA reads TGCGCCAGCAGCCCAAACGCGGTCAGGAATGGAGTCGGGGAGCTGTTTTTT. Translation: CASSPNAVRNGVGELFF.

The chain uses TRBV18 and TRBJ1-2; D gene uncertain. The CDR3 has 13 residues. Trimming shortened V by 1 base and J by 2 bases, and 5 bases separated the two germline ends. In germline, CDR1 is KGHSH, CDR2 LQKENI. CDR3 protein: CASSPQQNYGYTF. The CDR3 coding sequence is TGTGCCAGCTCACCACAACAGAACTATGGCTACACCTTC. The whole variable domain, filled in from reference TRBV18 and TRBJ1-2, reads NAGVMQNPRHLVRRRGQEARLRCSPMKGHSHVYWYRQLPEEGLKFMVYLQKENIIDESGMPKERFSAEFPKEGPSILRIQQVVRGDSAAYFCASSPQQNYGYTFGSGTRLTVV.

This chain connects TRBV30 to TRBJ1-5; no reliable D call. Trimming cost V 0 bases and J 5 bases, with 8 bases left between them. The CDR3 spans 13 residues. From germline, CDR1 is GTSNPN and CDR2 SVGIG (reference sequence). Written as DNA, the CDR3 is TGTGCCTGGAGTGTCGGTATTGATCAGCCCCAGCATTTT. Its translation is CAWSVGIDQPQHF.

This clonotype was detected many times. This chain uses TRBV24-1 with TRBJ2-1; 9 positions match TRBD2. The ends lost 7 bases at V and 0 bases at J; junction bases unmatched: 3. The germline V gene has CDR1 KGHDR and CDR2 SFDVKD. CDR3 size: 15 residues. CDR3 in amino acids: CATRSGGSSYNEQFF. In DNA form, the CDR3 reads TGTGCCACCAGGAGCGGGGGGAGCTCCTACAATGAGCAGTTCTTC.

Notes on this clonotype: A much larger clone is a single base away; this may be a read error. This sequence joins TRBV20-1 and TRBJ1-2; 8 bases agree with TRBD1. This CDR3 contains 14 residues. CDR1 and CDR2 from the germline V gene are DFQATT and SNEGSKA (reference sequence). The CDR3 DNA is TGCAGTGCCGAGGACAGGGAAGGAGAAAATGGCGACACCTTC. Protein sequence: CSAEDREGENGDTF.